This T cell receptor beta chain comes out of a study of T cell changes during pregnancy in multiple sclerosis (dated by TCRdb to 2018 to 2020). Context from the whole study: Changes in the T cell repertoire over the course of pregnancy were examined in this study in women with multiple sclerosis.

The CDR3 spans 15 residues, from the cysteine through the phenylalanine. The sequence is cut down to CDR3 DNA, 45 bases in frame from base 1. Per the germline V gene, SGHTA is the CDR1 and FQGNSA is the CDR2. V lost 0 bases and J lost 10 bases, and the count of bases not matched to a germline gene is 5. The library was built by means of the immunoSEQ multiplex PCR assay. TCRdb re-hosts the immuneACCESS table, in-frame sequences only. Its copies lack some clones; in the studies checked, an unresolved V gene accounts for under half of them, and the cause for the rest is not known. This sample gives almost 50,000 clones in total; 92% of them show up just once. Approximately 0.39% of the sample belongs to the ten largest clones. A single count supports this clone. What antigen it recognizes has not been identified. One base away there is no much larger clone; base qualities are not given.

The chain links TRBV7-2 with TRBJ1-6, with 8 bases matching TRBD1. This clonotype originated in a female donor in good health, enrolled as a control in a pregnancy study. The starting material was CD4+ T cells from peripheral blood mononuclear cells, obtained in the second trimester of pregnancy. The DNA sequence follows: TGTGCCAGCAGCTTAGCGGGGACAGGAGGATCACCCCTCCACTTT. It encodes CASSLAGTGGSPLHF.